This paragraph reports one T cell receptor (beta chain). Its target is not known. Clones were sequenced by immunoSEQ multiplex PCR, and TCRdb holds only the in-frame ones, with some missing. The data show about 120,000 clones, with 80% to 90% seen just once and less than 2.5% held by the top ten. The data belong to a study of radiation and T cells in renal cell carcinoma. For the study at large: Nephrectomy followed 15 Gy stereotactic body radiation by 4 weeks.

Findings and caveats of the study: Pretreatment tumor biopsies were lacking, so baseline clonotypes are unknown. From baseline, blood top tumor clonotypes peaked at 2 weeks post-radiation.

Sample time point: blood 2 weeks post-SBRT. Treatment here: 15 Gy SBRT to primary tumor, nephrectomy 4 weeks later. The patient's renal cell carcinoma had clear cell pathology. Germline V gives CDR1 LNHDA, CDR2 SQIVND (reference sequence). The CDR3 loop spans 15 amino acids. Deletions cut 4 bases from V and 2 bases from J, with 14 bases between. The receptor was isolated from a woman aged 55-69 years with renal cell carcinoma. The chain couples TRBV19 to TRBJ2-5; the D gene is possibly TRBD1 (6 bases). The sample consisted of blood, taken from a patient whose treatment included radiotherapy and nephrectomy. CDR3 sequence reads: CASSTSPGQQETQYF. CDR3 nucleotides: TGTGCCAGTAGTACTTCTCCAGGACAGCAAGAGACCCAGTACTTC.